This TCR beta chain derives from a study of blood T cells in healthy people across ages. A second PCR of about 7 to 12 cycles used a sample-barcoded 5' primer and a J-beta primer mix. One entry per CDR3 protein, called by TCRdb with MiXCR from the 5' RACE reads. The data hold about a million distinct CDR3 sequences, with roughly 51% observed a single time. This clonotype was detected a few times. The authors isolated at least 7 million PBMCs per sample. The CDR3 covers 15 residues. The germline gives CDR1 SGHTA, CDR2 FQGNSA. V lost 1 base to trimming and J lost 7 bases; unmatched junction nucleotides: 8.

The sample consisted of blood. This chain links TRBV7-2 with TRBJ2-7; 9 nucleotides align to TRBD2. This TCR was sampled from a woman aged 60 to 75 in good health. DNA for the CDR3: TGTGCCAGCAGCTTAGTAGGTTTAGCGGGAGATGAGCAGTACTTC. Amino acids: CASSLVGLAGDEQYF.